This T cell receptor (beta chain) emerged from a study of T cell responses to AZD1222 COVID-19 vaccine. Sequenced by immunoSEQ multiplex PCR; TCRdb stores in-frame clones only, minus some. The sample gives roughly 160,000 clones, 93% of which show up once; approximately 0.88% is in the top ten. The material was peripheral blood, obtained on day 0 of AZD1222 vaccination. The receptor comes from an adult in good health.

The CDR3 region is CASSQLFRGDRGLYEQYF. CDR3 DNA sequence: TGCGCCAGCAGCCAACTATTTCGAGGGGACAGGGGGTTGTACGAGCAGTACTTC. This chain joins TRBV4-1 and TRBJ2-7, with TRBD1 matching 11 bases. There are 18 residues in the CDR3. Looked up from germline, CDR1 is MGHRA and CDR2 is YSYEKL. V lost 2 bases, J lost 4 bases, and 13 bases stayed unmatched.